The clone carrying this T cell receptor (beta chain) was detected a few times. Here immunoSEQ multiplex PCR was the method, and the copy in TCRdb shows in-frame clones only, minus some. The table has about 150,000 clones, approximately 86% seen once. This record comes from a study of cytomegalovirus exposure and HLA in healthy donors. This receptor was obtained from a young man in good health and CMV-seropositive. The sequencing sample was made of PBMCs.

CDR3 region: CASSLGTGSSPLHF. The CDR3 DNA follows: TGTGCCAGCAGCTTAGGGACAGGCAGTTCACCCCTCCACTTT. This chain joins TRBV7-9 and TRBJ1-6; 7 nucleotides match TRBD1. With 1 base clipped from V and 9 bases from J, the junction kept 3 bases outside the gene matches. This CDR3 is 14 amino acids long. The germline V gene encodes CDR1 SEHNR and CDR2 FQNEAQ (reference sequence).